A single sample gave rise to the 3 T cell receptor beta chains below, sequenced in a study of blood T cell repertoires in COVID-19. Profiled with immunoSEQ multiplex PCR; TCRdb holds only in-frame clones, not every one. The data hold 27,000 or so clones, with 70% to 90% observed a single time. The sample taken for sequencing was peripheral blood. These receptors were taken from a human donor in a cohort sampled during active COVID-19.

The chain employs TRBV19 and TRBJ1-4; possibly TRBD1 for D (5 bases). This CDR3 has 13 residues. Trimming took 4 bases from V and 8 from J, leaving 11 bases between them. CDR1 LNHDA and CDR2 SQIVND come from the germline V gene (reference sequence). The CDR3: CASSTGFREKLFF. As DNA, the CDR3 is TGTGCCAGTAGTACAGGGTTTCGGGAAAAACTGTTTTTT.

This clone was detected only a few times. The CDR3: CASSGSSTNEKLFF. As DNA, the CDR3 is TGTGCCAGCAGTGGGAGCAGCACTAATGAAAAACTGTTTTTT. This chain links TRBV2 with TRBJ1-4, with no clear D. This CDR3 comprises 14 residues. The germline gives CDR1 SNHLY, CDR2 FYNNEI. V shed 4 bases and J shed 2 bases, with 8 bases lying between them. The full variable domain, completed using reference TRBV2 and TRBJ1-4, is EPEVTQTPSHQVTQMGQEVILRCVPISNHLYFYWYRQILGQKVEFLVSFYNNEISEKSEIFDDQFSVERPDGSNFTLKIRSTKLEDSAMYFCASSGSSTNEKLFFGSGTQLSVL.

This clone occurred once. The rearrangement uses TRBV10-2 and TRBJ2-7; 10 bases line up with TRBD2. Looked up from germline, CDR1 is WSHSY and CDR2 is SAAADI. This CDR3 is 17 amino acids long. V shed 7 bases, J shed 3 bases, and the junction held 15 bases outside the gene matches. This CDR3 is CASTPLSSGRGSYEQYF. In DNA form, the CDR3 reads TGCGCCAGCACCCCTCTGTCTAGCGGGAGAGGTAGCTACGAGCAGTACTTC.